These 15 T cell receptor beta chains originate from one sample sequenced in a study of blood T cell repertoires in COVID-19. Data came from immunoSEQ multiplex PCR; TCRdb stores just in-frame clones and leaves some out. The sample includes fewer than 200,000 clones, more than 75% of them seen just once. Sequencing was performed on peripheral blood. All receptors come from a woman between 50 and 59 years old with COVID-19, enrolled during active disease.

V gene TRBV15 combines with J gene TRBJ1-1; TRBD1 is a possible D gene (6 bases). V was pared by 5 bases and J by 0 bases, with 13 bases between. Germline loops: CDR1 LNHNV, CDR2 YYDKDF (reference sequence). The CDR3 is 15 amino acids. The CDR3 here is CATSGSGTMNTEAFF. The CDR3, as DNA: TGTGCCACCAGCGGCTCCGGGACAATGAACACTGAAGCTTTCTTT.

The chain uses TRBV6-2 or TRBV6-3 and TRBJ2-3; the match to TRBD2 covers 15 bases. Germline V gives CDR1 MNHEY, CDR2 SVGEGT. The CDR3 consists of 18 residues. The ends lost 4 bases at V and 0 bases at J; junction bases unmatched: 5. The chain's CDR3 is CASSSGLAGGPSTDTQYF. CDR3 DNA sequence: TGTGCCAGCAGTTCGGGACTAGCGGGGGGACCTAGCACAGATACGCAGTATTTT.

The rearrangement joins TRBV24-1 to TRBJ1-5; tentative D call: TRBD1 (5 bases). V gave up 1 base and J gave up 5 bases, with 11 bases separating them. CDR3 length equals 15 residues. CDR1 is KGHDR, CDR2 SFDVKD, per germline. The CDR3 region is CATSDFRVSDQPQHF. CDR3 nucleotide sequence: TGTGCCACCAGTGATTTCAGGGTTTCCGATCAGCCCCAGCATTTT.

CDR3 sequence (DNA): TGTGCCAGTAGTCCCCGAGGGGGCAATGAGCAGTTCTTC. Translated: CASSPRGGNEQFF. The chain couples TRBV19 to TRBJ2-1; possible D gene TRBD1, 6 bases. The germline V and J ends were trimmed by 5 bases and 6 bases, with 11 bases remaining between them. CDR3 length: 13 amino acids. Germline V CDR1 and CDR2: LNHDA, SQIVND (reference sequence). The variable domain in full, with the rest retrieved from reference TRBV19 and TRBJ2-1, is DGGITQSPKYLFRKEGQNVTLSCEQNLNHDAMYWYRQDPGQGLRLIYYSQIVNDFQKGDIAEGYSVSREKKESFPLTVTSAQKNPTAFYLCASSPRGGNEQFFGPGTRLTVL.

This chain connects TRBV6-5 to TRBJ1-1; D possibly corresponds to TRBD1 (5 bases). The CDR3 is 15 amino acids. Trimming cost V 5 bases and J 3 bases, with 16 bases left between them. The germline CDR1 and CDR2 sequences are MNHEY and SVGAGI. The CDR3 loop reads CASSRTFRGDTEAFF. DNA of the CDR3: TGTGCCAGCAGTCGGACCTTCCGGGGGGACACTGAAGCTTTCTTT.

The chain has TRBV5-1 and TRBJ2-6, with 10 bases aligning to TRBD1. With 4 bases clipped from V and 0 bases from J, the junction kept 7 bases outside the gene matches. Germline CDR1 reads SGHRS; CDR2 reads YFSETQ. The CDR3 length is 18 residues. The CDR3 DNA reads as TGCGCCAGCAGCCCCTCGACAGGGGGCGGCTCTGGGGCCAACGTCCTGACTTTC. It codes for CASSPSTGGGSGANVLTF. Looking up the rest from reference TRBV5-1 and TRBJ2-6 gives the full variable domain: KAGVTQTPRYLIKTRGQQVTLSCSPISGHRSVSWYQQTPGQGLQFLFEYFSETQRNKGNFPGRFSGRQFSNSRSEMNVSTLELGDSALYLCASSPSTGGGSGANVLTFGAGSRLTVL.

The chain couples TRBV19 to TRBJ2-7, with 9 bases that match TRBD1. The V and J ends lost 3 bases and 0 bases, in that order; junction bases with no gene match: 3. This CDR3 spans 15 amino acids. Looked up from germline, CDR1 is LNHDA and CDR2 is SQIVND (reference sequence). This chain's CDR3 is CASSMGTGSSYEQYF. The CDR3 nucleotides are TGTGCCAGTAGTATGGGGACAGGGAGCTCCTACGAGCAGTACTTC.

The chain carries TRBV18 and TRBJ2-5; the D is unclear. The V gene's germline CDR1 is KGHSH and CDR2 LQKENI. This CDR3 comprises 15 residues. V lost 2 bases and J lost 2, with 12 bases in between. CDR3 in amino acids: CASSPNIGVQETQYF. The CDR3 DNA follows: TGTGCCAGCTCACCAAATATCGGAGTACAAGAGACCCAGTACTTC.

The chain is built from TRBV30 and TRBJ1-2; unclear D gene. Per germline, CDR1 GTSNPN and CDR2 SVGIG (reference sequence). The CDR3 is made up of 12 amino acids. V dropped 0 bases and J dropped 6 bases, with 8 bases sitting between them. The CDR3 spells CAWSVLEDGYTF. The CDR3 nucleotides read TGTGCCTGGAGTGTACTGGAGGATGGCTACACCTTC.

This clone was seen only once. This rearrangement joins TRBV19 to TRBJ1-1; D unclear. Germline V lookup: CDR1 LNHDA, CDR2 SQIVND (reference sequence). The CDR3 has 13 amino acids. With 3 bases removed from V and 4 bases from J, the gap between germline ends came to 9 bases. CDR3 amino acids: CASSIRGSTEAFF. CDR3 nucleotide sequence: TGTGCCAGTAGTATTCGAGGCTCCACTGAAGCTTTCTTT.

The count of this clone is one. The chain is built from TRBV3-1 (or the pseudogene TRBV3-2) and TRBJ2-1; 7 nucleotides match TRBD1. J lost 3 bases, V lost 2 bases, and 4 bases had no gene match. From germline, CDR1 is LGHDT and CDR2 YNNKEL (reference sequence). CDR3 length equals 15 residues. The chain's CDR3 is CASSQSDRVYNEQFF. The CDR3 coding sequence is TGTGCCAGCAGCCAAAGTGACAGGGTCTACAATGAGCAGTTCTTC.

The V gene is TRBV7-9, the J gene TRBJ1-2; 7 bases fit TRBD1. The CDR3 is 14 residues long. Germline CDR1 and CDR2: SEHNR and FQNEAQ (reference sequence). V was clipped by 10 bases and J by 2 bases; unmatched bases: 10. The CDR3 is CATEAQGNNYGYTF. The CDR3 DNA follows: TGTGCCACAGAGGCACAGGGGAACAACTATGGCTACACCTTC. Variable domain in full (rest from reference TRBV7-9 and TRBJ1-2): DTGVSQNPRHKITKRGQNVTFRCDPISEHNRLYWYRQTLGQGPEFLTYFQNEAQLEKSRLLSDRFSAERPKGSFSTLEIQRTEQGDSAMYLCATEAQGNNYGYTFGSGTRLTVV.

This clone appeared once. The genes are TRBV5-6 and TRBJ2-3, with 9 bases fitting TRBD1. This CDR3 contains 15 residues. Germline assignment: CDR1 SGHDT and CDR2 YYEEEE. The V gene end was trimmed by 4 bases and the J gene end by 4 bases; junction bases not matched to a gene: 7. The CDR3 nucleotides read TGTGCCAGCAGCCCAGGACAGGGGAGGGCAGATACGCAGTATTTT. Its protein is CASSPGQGRADTQYF.

The chain combines TRBV12-3 or TRBV12-4 with TRBJ1-3; 7 nucleotides match TRBD1. The J segment lost 2 bases and the V segment lost 10 bases, leaving 5 bases of the junction unmatched. This CDR3 is 13 amino acids long. The CDR3 DNA sequence: TGTGCCATCCTAACAGGGGCTGGAAACACCATATATTTT. Its protein is CAILTGAGNTIYF.

This sequence joins TRBV2 and TRBJ2-3, with 15 bases aligning to TRBD2. Trimming removed 7 bases from V and 6 bases from J; junction bases left unmatched: 2. Germline V gives CDR1 SNHLY, CDR2 FYNNEI. The CDR3 contains 14 residues. CDR3 in amino acids: CASIGTSGGDTQYF. The CDR3 bases are TGTGCCAGCATCGGGACTAGCGGGGGGGATACGCAGTATTTT.